This paragraph covers one T cell receptor beta chain sequence. Its antigen is currently not known. Base qualities are not provided; no much larger clone lies one nucleotide away. These data originate in a study of Ad26.COV2.S vaccination and SARS-CoV-2 variants (dated by TCRdb to the early 2020s). General notes on the study: Vaccine-arm donors came from COV1001, a multicentre, randomized, double-blind, placebo-controlled phase I-IIa trial of Ad26.COV2.S in healthy adults. Ad26.COV2.S was given intramuscularly at 5x10^10 or 1x10^11 viral particles, as a single shot or as two shots 56 days apart. Investigators remained blinded to trial group allocation during experiments and outcome assessment. Trial participants were randomized into five groups of five, in which low-dose or high-dose Ad26.COV2.S was given once or twice, or placebo was given on both occasions. TCRbeta repertoire sequencing served as the tool for gauging how specific and how broad the SARS-CoV-2-reactive T cell receptors were following Ad26.COV2.S vaccination. The TCR-sequenced set comprised around 30 samples: some 20 Ad26.COV2.S vaccine recipients, 5 placebo recipients and 8 SARS-CoV-2 convalescent individuals.

TCRbeta CDR3 regions were sequenced with the immunoSEQ Assay. After extraction, genomic DNA underwent amplification by bias-controlled multiplex PCR, followed by high-throughput sequencing. From the authors' description of their analysis: To quantify the absolute abundance of each unique TCRbeta CDR3 region, sequences were collapsed and filtered. Usable DNA was measured by amplifying reference genes present in all nucleated cells, and TCRbeta template counts were normalized to that usable DNA to estimate T cell fraction. Repertoire TCRs were annotated as SARS-CoV-2-specific by exact matching of V gene, CDR3 amino acid sequence and J gene to a known reactive TCR set. MIRA supplied the reference SARS-CoV-2 TCR set, which was filtered for enrichment in COVID-19-positive ImmuneCODE repertoires so that public or cross-reactive TCRs were removed. Drawing on the MIRA antigens, annotated TCRs were analysed further at the level of specific ORF or position within ORF. Breadth was defined as the number of annotated unique rearrangements divided by the total number of unique productive rearrangements, and depth was defined as the summed frequency of the annotated unique rearrangements. Group comparisons of TCR breadth used two-sided Wilcoxon rank-sum tests. TCRdb holds this immuneACCESS table with in-frame rearrangements only. Some clones are missing; in checked studies, unresolved V genes explain under half, and the rest has no known cause. Clone size and the V and J calls come from that table; the DNA yielded D and trimming. The sample includes 320,000 or so clones, with roughly nine tenths observed a single time. About 5.4% of the sample is taken by the ten largest.

The sample's treatment or condition label is to be understood as: roughly 19 received Ad26.COV2.S at low or high dose, single or two shots; 5 received placebo; per-sample allocation not given. Repertoires of vaccine and placebo recipients were sequenced from samples collected on day 63 after the first injection. Cohort 1b enrolled 25 adults aged 18-55 years at a single site in Boston, USA, between 29 July and 7 August 2020. As a vaccine, Ad26.COV2.S was a replication-incompetent adenovirus type 26 vector that expressed a prefusion-stabilized SARS-CoV-2 spike protein derived from the original Wuhan strain. Paper-wide results and their limitations: After vaccination, spike-specific CD8+ and CD4+ T cell responses were reported to show substantial breadth. The study was not powered for comparison of responses between vaccine doses or regimens. Non-spike TCR breadth was comparable between vaccine and placebo recipients, consistent with the vaccine containing only spike. Spike-specific TCR breadth was higher in Ad26.COV2.S recipients than in placebo recipients (P = 0.0014). The authors noted that the TCR breadth and depth analyses may have underestimated total T cell responses.

The sequences come from peripheral blood, collected in a trial of Ad26.COV2.S vaccine versus placebo. This clonotype was obtained from a person aged 18-65 years who received the Ad26.COV2.S COVID-19 vaccine or a placebo.

The DNA sequence is TGTGCCAGCAGTTTATTCGTGGGAGACAATGAGCAGTTCTTC. This encodes CASSLFVGDNEQFF. The rearrangement joined TRBV27 to TRBJ2-1, and perhaps TRBD2 as D gene, on 5 matching bases. The CDR3 covers 14 residues, taking in both the cysteine and the phenylalanine. The entry retains the CDR3 DNA only, 42 bases that are in frame from base 1. For CDR1 and CDR2, the germline V gene (reference sequence) lists MNHEY and SMNVEV. V is cut by 1 base and J by 5 bases, and the space between the germline ends is 9 bases.